Listed below are T cell receptor beta chains from one sample, sequenced in a study of regulatory T cells in long-lasting Graves disease. In TCRdb, the multiplex PCR reads were re-called with MiXCR into one record per CDR3 protein. The table has approximately 400,000 distinct CDR3 sequences, 10% to 15% seen once. In addition, the sample was reused for a study of T cells in Graves' hyperthyroidism and ophthalmopathy.

The material was peripheral blood mononuclear cells (PBMCs), obtained at new diagnosis, from a patient treated with antithyroid drugs. These receptors came from a woman in her late teens or twenties with Graves disease. The CDR3 runs from the conserved cysteine through the conserved F or W. The D gene is left open where the match is weak. Some rows have no size entry. The others give once, few or many, or a class for an expanded clone.

clone_size j_call d_call v_call cdr3_nt cdr3_aa
many TRBJ2-5 TRBD1 TRBV6-2/TRBV6-3 TGTGCCAGCGGGGACAGGGGGCCCCAGTACTTC CASGDRGPQYF
many TRBJ1-1 TRBD1 TRBV6-1 TGTGCCAGCAGGAGGGGGCCGGACACTGAAGCTTTCTTT CASRRGPDTEAFF
many TRBJ1-2 - TRBV6-5 TGTGCCAGCAGTTACTCGACGTTAGGGGTTTACGGCTACACCTTC CASSYSTLGVYGYTF
many TRBJ2-3 - TRBV29-1 TGCAGCGTTGGGGAGCGGCGACACACAGATACGCAGTATTTT CSVGERRHTDTQYF
many TRBJ2-3 TRBD2 TRBV20-1 TGCAGTGCGAATCCCCTGATAGCGGGGGTAGGCACAGATACGCAGTATTTT CSANPLIAGVGTDTQYF
many TRBJ1-1 TRBD1 TRBV20-1 TGCAGTGCTAGGCACATAAGACAGGGCGGGTGGGAGAGGTCTTACACTGAAGCTTTCTTT CSARHIRQGGWERSYTEAFF
many TRBJ2-3 TRBD2 TRBV7-3 TGTGCCAGCAGCTTACTTAATCTAGCGGGGGTTTCGGAAACGCAGTATTTT CASSLLNLAGVSETQYF
many TRBJ1-2 - TRBV11-2 TGTGCCAGCAGCCCCACCCAGGGTGGTAACTATGGCTACACCTTC CASSPTQGGNYGYTF
- TRBJ2-4 - TRBV27 TGTGCCAGCAGTTTCGACAGTTTAGTAGCCAAAAACATTCAGTACTTC CASSFDSLVAKNIQYF
many TRBJ2-4 - TRBV11-1 TGTGCCAGCAGCCCGCGGAGAGCCAAAAACATTCAGTACTTC CASSPRRAKNIQYF
- TRBJ2-5 - TRBV5-4 TGTGCCAGCAGGGGGAACCCCCCGGCCGGTCAAGAGACCCAGTACTTC CASRGNPPAGQETQYF
many TRBJ2-1 - TRBV12-5 TGTGCTAGTGGTTTGGTACCCTGGGGGGCAGGGGGTGAGCAGTTCTTC CASGLVPWGAGGEQFF
many TRBJ1-1 TRBD1 TRBV20-1 TGCAGTGCTGGACAGGGTTCGAACACTGAAGCTTTCTTT CSAGQGSNTEAFF
many TRBJ2-3 - TRBV12-5 TGTGCTAGTGGTTTGGACCCGGGAGTAGCCACAGATACGCAGTATTTT CASGLDPGVATDTQYF
many TRBJ1-1 - TRBV5-1 TGCGCCAGCAGCTTGGCACTACAGGGCTGGAACACTGAAGCTTTCTTT CASSLALQGWNTEAFF
- TRBJ1-5 - TRBV27 TGTGCCAGCAGTCTCCGGGACCCAGGCCGTCAGCCCCAGCATTTT CASSLRDPGRQPQHF
many TRBJ2-3 - TRBV9 TGTGCCAGCAGCGTAGAGGGGGGTAGCACAGATACGCAGTATTTT CASSVEGGSTDTQYF